These 3 T cell receptor beta chains were sequenced from one sample in a study of molecular identifiers for immune sequencing clone quantification. TCRdb fed the PCR reads into MiXCR, producing one record per CDR3 protein. This table holds approximately 670,000 distinct CDR3 sequences, 15% to 20% found once. The specimen sequenced was naive CD8+ T cells from blood, with Jurkat cell RNA spiked in. Subset given: FACS-sorted CD8+CD4-CCR7+CD45RA+ naive T cells. The receptor source for this set is a human donor in good health. Some libraries in this study had Jurkat cell RNA spiked in.

This clonotype showed up many times. The V call is TRBV20-1, the J call TRBJ2-7, with D uncertain. This CDR3 has 12 residues. CDR1 is DFQATT, CDR2 SNEGSKA, per germline (reference sequence). Trimming cost V 4 bases and J 2 bases, with 9 bases left between them. The CDR3 is CSATTETYEQYF. The CDR3 DNA follows: TGCAGTGCTACGACTGAAACCTACGAGCAGTACTTC.

As to this clonotype: A junction boundary mismatches the germline segment, possibly from a read error. The chain is built from TRBV4-3 and TRBJ2-3; maybe TRBD2 (5 bases). The V gene's germline CDR1 is LGHNA and CDR2 YSLEER. This CDR3 region has 17 residues. The CDR3 protein is CASGQDLLNSGTDTQYF. The CDR3 DNA sequence: TGCGCCAGCGGCCAAGATCTTTTGAACTCGGGGACAGATACGCAGTATTTT.

In its sample, this clonotype was seen a few times. V usage is TRBV4-1 and J usage is TRBJ1-5, with D perhaps matching TRBD1 (5 bases). This CDR3 region has 13 residues. CDR1 is MGHRA and CDR2 is YSYEKL in the germline V gene. V lost 8 bases and J lost 7, with 15 bases in between. The CDR3 sequence: CASSGPSGQPQHF. The CDR3 DNA reads TGCGCCAGCTCGGGACCTTCGGGGCAGCCCCAGCATTTT.